This TCR beta chain is drawn from a study of vaccination and CD4 T cells after COVID-19. Once obtained from cultured CD4+ T cells, the DNA was sequenced using the Oncomine TCR Beta short-read assay. The source of extracted genomic DNA was cultured CD4+ T cells. MiXCR, applied by TCRdb to the PCR reads, yields one record per CDR3 protein. The sample consists of 9,500 or so distinct CDR3 sequences, more than 60% of them appearing once. CDR1 DFQATT and CDR2 SNEGSKA come from the germline V gene (reference sequence). The ends were cut back, 6 bases at V and 0 bases at J, with 6 bases in the middle. CDR3 length: 12 residues. About this clonotype itself: Antigen unknown.

Treatment specified: approximately 9-day PBMC culture with coronavirus spike peptide pools or control peptides (ViraFEST assay). Antigen-specific T cells were expanded with peptide pools by ViraFEST, and TCRs were then sequenced. Peptide pools at around 9.1 ug/ml, together with 10 IU/ml IL-2, were added to cultures of roughly 2 million PBMCs per well. Days 3 and 7 saw half the medium replaced with fresh IL-2 medium. The chain is built from TRBV20-1 and TRBJ1-3; D remains unclear. Sequencing was carried out using CD4+ T cells from blood, cultured in vitro. This sequence was found in a human donor who had recovered from COVID-19. In DNA form, the CDR3 reads TGCAGTGCCCAGACCTCTGGAAACACCATATATTTT. Translated, it gives CSAQTSGNTIYF.